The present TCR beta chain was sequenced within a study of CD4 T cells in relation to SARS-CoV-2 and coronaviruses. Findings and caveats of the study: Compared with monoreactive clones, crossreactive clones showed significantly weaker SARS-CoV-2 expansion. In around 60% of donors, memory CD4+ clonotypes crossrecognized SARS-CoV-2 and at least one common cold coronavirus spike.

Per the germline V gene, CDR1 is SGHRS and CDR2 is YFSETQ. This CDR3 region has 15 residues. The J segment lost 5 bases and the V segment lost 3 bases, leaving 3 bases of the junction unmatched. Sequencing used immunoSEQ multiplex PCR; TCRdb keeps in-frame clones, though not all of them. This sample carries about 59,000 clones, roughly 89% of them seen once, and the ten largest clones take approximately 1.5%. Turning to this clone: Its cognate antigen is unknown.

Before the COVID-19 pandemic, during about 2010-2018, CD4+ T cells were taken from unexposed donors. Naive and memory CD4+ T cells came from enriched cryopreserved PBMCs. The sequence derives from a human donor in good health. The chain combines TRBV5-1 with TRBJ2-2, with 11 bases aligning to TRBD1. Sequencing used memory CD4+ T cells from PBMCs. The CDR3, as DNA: TGCGCCAGCAGCTCCGGGACAGGGGGAACCGGGGAGCTGTTTTTT. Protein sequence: CASSSGTGGTGELFF.